Listed here is a single TCR beta chain. The clone's antigen remains unknown. The input lacks base qualities; no much larger clone sits a single base away. V is trimmed back by 2 bases and J by 1 base, and the junction contains 0 bases that no gene match accounts for. The germline V gene encodes CDR1 SGHAT and CDR2 FQNNGV. Inclusive of the bounding cysteine and phenylalanine, the CDR3 is 14 residues long. Only the CDR3 portion is preserved as DNA: 42 bases, with reading frame beginning at the first base. This sample is drawn from a study of CD8+ T cells in alopecia areata (dated by TCRdb to the late 2010s). Concerning the study at large: High-throughput TCRbeta sequencing was used to examine T cell clonal expansion in alopecia areata in both the C3H/HeJ mouse model and human patients. On the human side, TCRbeta sequencing was run on scalp tissue and on sorted CD4+ and CD8+ peripheral blood T cells from healthy controls and from alopecia areata patients with either patchy or totalis/universalis disease. Scalp clonality was compared among normal scalp (n=4), patchy alopecia areata scalp (n=8), and alopecia totalis/universalis scalp (n=8). RNA came from the PAXgene miRNA kit for fixed scalp, the miRNeasy kit for PBMCs, and the RNeasy kit for mouse skin. TCRbeta CDR3 regions were amplified by immunoSEQ multiplex PCR using 35 Vbeta forward and 13 Jbeta reverse primers. Overall study outcomes, separate from this receptor: TCR sequences shared between patients were less clear than in mice, possibly partly because of HLA diversity in the patient population. Compared with normal scalp, lesional scalp, particularly in alopecia totalis/universalis, had higher clonality and more expanded CD8+ clones, which suggests antigenic drive. Resident alphabeta T cells in normal human skin are also sequenced, complicating scalp TCR repertoire analysis, unlike mouse skin dominated by gammadelta T cells.

The library was made by the immunoSEQ multiplex PCR assay. RNA was extracted from all samples and reverse transcribed into cDNA as template for TCR sequencing. First-strand cDNA was synthesized with SuperScript III using a 2:1 mix of oligo-dT and random hexamers. A synthetic immune receptor repertoire was used to measure amplification bias, and any remaining bias was corrected computationally. On the study's bioinformatics: Raw reads were preprocessed to remove errors, and CDR3 was defined according to IMGT conventions as the region from the conserved cysteine to phenylalanine. Clonality was computed by normalizing Shannon entropy by log2 of the number of productive unique TCRs and subtracting the result from 1. Whether each scalp clone was CD4 or CD8 was inferred by checking scalp TCRbeta sequences against the CD4 and CD8 repertoires from sorted blood. Here the immuneACCESS table is served through TCRdb, limited to in-frame sequences with V and J called. Missing clones are a known gap in these copies; in checked studies unresolved V genes cover under half, and the rest lacks a known reason. V and J calls and clone size are those listed in that table; D and trimming were worked out from the DNA. This sample gives 6,000 to 8,500 clones in total; 65% to 80% of them show up just once. The ten largest clones represent 2.5% to 3% of the sample.

CD4+ cells from a few biomarker-study patients were further sorted into CD25+CD127- cells. Peripheral blood and lesional scalp punch biopsies were obtained from patients with alopecia areata. PBMCs were isolated by density centrifugation and stained for CD3, CD4 and CD8, after which CD4+ and CD8+ T cells were sorted on a FACSAria. The untreated alopecia areata patients were recruited through a multicenter biomarker study. The source of this sequence is a human donor with alopecia areata. The V and J genes are TRBV11-2 and TRBJ2-3, with TRBD2 identical over 7 junction bases. The sequenced sample consisted of CD4+ Tregs sorted from blood. The sequenced DNA is TGTGCCAGCAGCTTACTAGCGGGCACAGATACGCAGTATTTT. Its protein reads: CASSLLAGTDTQYF. Extended through the reference TRBV11-2 and TRBJ2-3 proteins, this CDR3 yields the full variable domain: EAGVAQSPRYKIIEKRQSVAFWCNPISGHATLYWYQQILGQGPKLLIQFQNNGVVDDSQLPKDRFSAERLKGVDSTLKIQPAKLEDSAVYLCASSLLAGTDTQYFGPGTRLTVL.